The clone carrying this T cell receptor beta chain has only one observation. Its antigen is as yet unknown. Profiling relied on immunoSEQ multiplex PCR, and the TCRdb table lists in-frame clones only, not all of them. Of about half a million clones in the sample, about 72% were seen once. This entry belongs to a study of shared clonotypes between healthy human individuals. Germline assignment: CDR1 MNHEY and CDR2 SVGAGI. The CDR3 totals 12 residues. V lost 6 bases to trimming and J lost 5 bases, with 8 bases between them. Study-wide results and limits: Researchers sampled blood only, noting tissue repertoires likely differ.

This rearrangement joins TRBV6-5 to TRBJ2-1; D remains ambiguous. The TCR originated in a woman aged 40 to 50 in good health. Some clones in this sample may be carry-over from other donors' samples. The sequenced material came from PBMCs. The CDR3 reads CASRGLNNEQFF. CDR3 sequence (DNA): TGTGCCAGCAGAGGTCTAAACAATGAGCAGTTCTTC.